This is a list of T cell receptor beta chains from one sample in a study of T cell responses to AZD1222 COVID-19 vaccine. Sequenced by immunoSEQ multiplex PCR; TCRdb stores in-frame clones only, minus some. The table shows around 150,000 clones, with roughly 89% occurring only once. Sequencing used peripheral blood, obtained on day 0 of AZD1222 vaccination. The receptors shown here come from an adult in good health. CDR3s include the opening cysteine and the closing phenylalanine or tryptophan. A D gene is named only where the DNA matches it firmly. Clone size is shown for a subset of rows, as once, few, many or a class of expanded clone.

d_call: NA
clone_size: NA
v_call: TRBV4-2
j_call: TRBJ1-6
cdr3_aa: CASSQDRVELSPLHF
cdr3_nt: TGTGCCAGCAGCCAAGATCGGGTTGAACTTTCACCCCTCCACTTT

d_call: NA
clone_size: NA
v_call: TRBV6-6
j_call: TRBJ2-7
cdr3_aa: CASSDPAGVEQYF
cdr3_nt: TGTGCCAGCAGTGACCCGGCAGGGGTCGAGCAGTACTTC

d_call: NA
clone_size: NA
v_call: TRBV1
j_call: TRBJ1-5
cdr3_aa: CTSSHKGCRNQPQHF
cdr3_nt: TGCACCAGCAGCCATAAAGGGTGTCGCAATCAGCCCCAGCATTTT

d_call: NA
clone_size: once
v_call: TRBV6-5
j_call: TRBJ2-5
cdr3_aa: CASSPGNEQYF
cdr3_nt: TGTGCCAGCAGCCCAGGGAATGAGCAGTACTTC

d_call: NA
clone_size: NA
v_call: TRBV9
j_call: TRBJ2-3
cdr3_aa: CASSVAPTGTDTQYF
cdr3_nt: TGTGCCAGCAGCGTAGCCCCCACAGGAACAGATACGCAGTATTTT

d_call: NA
clone_size: NA
v_call: TRBV6-1
j_call: TRBJ2-1
cdr3_aa: CASSDNSVGYNEQFF
cdr3_nt: TGTGCCAGCAGTGATAATTCCGTGGGGTACAATGAGCAGTTCTTC

d_call: NA
clone_size: NA
v_call: TRBV5-1
j_call: TRBJ1-1
cdr3_aa: CASSFYGGNTEAFF
cdr3_nt: TGCGCCAGCAGCTTCTACGGGGGTAACACTGAAGCTTTCTTT

d_call: NA
clone_size: NA
v_call: TRBV6-5
j_call: TRBJ1-4
cdr3_aa: CASSYGGNLNEKLFF
cdr3_nt: TGTGCCAGCAGTTACGGAGGGAATTTGAATGAAAAACTGTTTTTT

d_call: TRBD1
clone_size: NA
v_call: TRBV4-2
j_call: TRBJ2-1
cdr3_aa: CASSADRGSYNEQFF
cdr3_nt: TGTGCCAGCAGCGCGGACAGGGGCTCCTACAATGAGCAGTTCTTC

d_call: TRBD2
clone_size: NA
v_call: TRBV2
j_call: TRBJ2-1
cdr3_aa: CASSEGTSGSYEQFF
cdr3_nt: TGTGCCAGCAGTGAGGGGACTAGCGGGAGCTATGAGCAGTTCTTC

d_call: TRBD1
clone_size: NA
v_call: TRBV28
j_call: TRBJ2-7
cdr3_aa: CASSLGGQGAYEQYF
cdr3_nt: TGTGCCAGCAGTTTAGGAGGACAGGGGGCCTACGAGCAGTACTTC

d_call: NA
clone_size: NA
v_call: TRBV28
j_call: TRBJ2-3
cdr3_aa: CAIHGATHITDTQYF
cdr3_nt: TGTGCCATCCACGGGGCGACGCACATCACAGATACGCAGTATTTT

d_call: TRBD2
clone_size: NA
v_call: TRBV5-1
j_call: TRBJ2-3
cdr3_aa: CASSFIAGGGTDTQYF
cdr3_nt: TGCGCCAGCAGCTTCATAGCGGGGGGAGGCACAGATACGCAGTATTTT

d_call: NA
clone_size: NA
v_call: TRBV3-1/TRBV3-2
j_call: TRBJ2-3
cdr3_aa: CASSLRGTTDTQYF
cdr3_nt: TGTGCCAGCAGCCTAAGGGGGACCACAGATACGCAGTATTTT

d_call: NA
clone_size: NA
v_call: TRBV19
j_call: TRBJ1-1
cdr3_aa: CASGGLGKNTEAFF
cdr3_nt: TGTGCCAGTGGGGGCCTCGGGAAGAACACTGAAGCTTTCTTT

d_call: NA
clone_size: NA
v_call: TRBV25-1
j_call: TRBJ2-5
cdr3_aa: CASRSGAGTQYF
cdr3_nt: TGTGCCAGCAGATCAGGGGCGGGGACCCAGTACTTC

d_call: NA
clone_size: NA
v_call: TRBV10-1
j_call: TRBJ2-3
cdr3_aa: CASSESRPTDTQYF
cdr3_nt: TGCGCCAGCAGTGAGTCTAGACCCACAGATACGCAGTATTTT

d_call: TRBD2
clone_size: NA
v_call: TRBV2
j_call: TRBJ2-5
cdr3_aa: CASSESLASGKQETQYF
cdr3_nt: TGTGCCAGCAGTGAAAGTCTGGCTAGCGGGAAACAAGAGACCCAGTACTTC

d_call: NA
clone_size: NA
v_call: TRBV11-3
j_call: TRBJ2-5
cdr3_aa: CASSSSTDGGGTQYF
cdr3_nt: TGTGCCAGCAGCTCTTCGACGGACGGCGGTGGGACCCAGTACTTC

d_call: NA
clone_size: NA
v_call: TRBV7-9
j_call: TRBJ1-1
cdr3_aa: CASSVVGSPAAFF
cdr3_nt: TGTGCCAGCAGCGTAGTCGGGTCCCCGGCGGCTTTCTTT

d_call: NA
clone_size: NA
v_call: TRBV28
j_call: TRBJ1-1
cdr3_aa: CANSLKKNTEAFF
cdr3_nt: TGTGCCAACAGTTTAAAGAAGAACACTGAAGCTTTCTTT

d_call: TRBD2
clone_size: NA
v_call: TRBV18
j_call: TRBJ2-5
cdr3_aa: CASSLGLAGDEGTQYF
cdr3_nt: TGTGCCAGCTCACTGGGACTAGCGGGAGATGAAGGGACCCAGTACTTC

d_call: NA
clone_size: NA
v_call: TRBV28
j_call: TRBJ1-1
cdr3_aa: CASSLSQSGTEAFF
cdr3_nt: TGTGCCAGCAGCTTATCCCAGAGTGGCACTGAAGCTTTCTTT